This TCR beta chain was documented in a study of identical twins (dated by TCRdb to 2016 to 2017). For context, the study as a whole: To test whether fetal clonotypes persist, this study deep-sequenced TCR alpha and beta repertoires from monozygotic twins, from unrelated adults of various ages, and from cord blood. To rule out contamination, the twin experiments were replicated at different times with different library preparation protocols.

A remark on this clonotype: What antigen it recognizes has not been identified. The record has no base qualities; no much larger clone is one base away.

Library preparation was by 5' RACE. Sequencing relied on an Illumina HiSeq 2000. A universal primer binding site was introduced by template switching, and a unique molecular identifier was present in the final cDNA, enabling accurate counting of TCR cDNA molecules. Specific primers in the conserved constant-segment region were used to synthesize first-strand cDNA for TCR alpha and beta chains. To control for contamination, every cDNA library carried two barcodes: a SMART-Mk sample barcode plus Illumina barcodes. TruSeq adapter sequences along with Illumina sample barcodes were introduced in two successive PCR steps. TCR alpha and beta cDNA libraries were sequenced on the Illumina HiSeq platform with custom primers. Processing in the source paper ran as follows. MiGEC was used to process raw reads and extract unique molecular identifiers, and MiXCR was used to find CDR3 positions. Recombination models were inferred per individual with the repgenHMM and IGoR tools using an EM algorithm. The analysis of shared clonotypes was done with the tcR package in R, with sharing normalized by the product of cloneset sizes. To study raw recombination without the effects of thymic and clonal selection, out-of-frame nonproductive sequences were analyzed. TCRdb passed the public sequencing reads through fastp at Q25 and MiXCR, retaining productive beta sequences. Rows matching on CDR3 protein sequence are summarized as one entry with the most common DNA and genes. The V and J calls follow TCRdb's processing rather than the paper's. Recorded for this sample are about 220,000 distinct CDR3 sequences; around a tenth of them occurred a single time. Jointly, the top ten make up 5% to 5.5% of the sample.

Overall study results and their limits: Recombination models systematically underestimated out-of-frame TCR alpha sharing in monozygotic twins but agreed with sharing between unrelated individuals. A weaker excess of twin sharing was found in beta out-of-frame sequences because the signal-to-noise ratio was lowered by fewer shared sequences. Zero-insertion analyses could be partly confounded by invariant T cells such as MAIT and iNKT, though diverse VJ usage argued against such confounding for most clonotypes. Compared with coincidental sharing between unrelated individuals, out-of-frame TCR alpha sequences shared between twins had an excess of sequences with low generation probability. Because the same donors could not be followed over many years, the conclusions depended on cross-sectional statistical analysis. Abundant cord blood beta clonotypes had fewer insertions, young adult naive repertoires showed a similar but weaker trend, and memory repertoires showed no such trend.

Its CDR3 holds 15 amino acids, cysteine through phenylalanine. Only the CDR3 DNA is retained, 45 bases long and in frame from the first base. Germline trimming: 2 bases from V, 4 bases from J; junction bases outside gene matches: 2. The germline V gene sets CDR1 to SGDLS and CDR2 to YYNGEE. Every donor was a healthy Caucasian. Miltenyi CD45RO+ enrichment and human naive T-cell isolation kits were used to isolate memory (CD45RO+) and naive T cells from PBMC. The rearrangement joined TRBV9 to TRBJ2-3; TRBD2 lines up with 12 middle nucleotides. The sequenced sample consisted of memory (CD45RO+) T cells sorted from blood. The sample's cell subset or site label, in plain terms: CD45RO+ enriched T cells. The sequence was collected from a woman aged 18-29 years in good health. The bases read TGTGCCAGCAGCGTCCTAGCGGGAGGGGCAGATACGCAGTATTTT. This translates into CASSVLAGGADTQYF.